This record looks at one TCR beta chain sequence and its context. Profiled with immunoSEQ multiplex PCR; TCRdb holds only in-frame clones, not every one. The sample yields some 140,000 clones, approximately 90% seen once. The CDR3 sequence is 16 residues long. The V and J ends lost 0 bases and 0 bases respectively, with 11 bases between them. CDR1 and CDR2 (germline): MNHEY, SVGEGT. This sample is part of a study of T cell responses to AZD1222 COVID-19 vaccine. The source is an adult in good health. The V and J genes are TRBV6-2 or TRBV6-3 and TRBJ1-1; no firm D call. Sequencing used peripheral blood, obtained on day 0 of AZD1222 vaccination. This CDR3 is CASSYSPRRLNTEAFF. CDR3 nucleotides: TGTGCCAGCAGTTACTCACCCAGGCGGTTGAACACTGAAGCTTTCTTT.